These 21 T cell receptor beta chains were sequenced from one sample in a study of blood T cell repertoires in COVID-19. Sequencing was performed with immunoSEQ multiplex PCR; in TCRdb, only in-frame clones are kept and a portion is missing. The sample contains about 70,000 clones, 70% to 90% of which appear only once. The source material was peripheral blood. The receptors were sampled from a man aged 40-49 years with COVID-19, enrolled during active disease.

The chain employs TRBV5-1 and TRBJ2-5; D unresolved. V lost 0 bases and J lost 1, with 7 bases in between. Germline lookup yields CDR1 SGHRS and CDR2 YFSETQ. The CDR3 is 14 amino acids. CDR3 amino acids: CASSLDSLQETQYF. The DNA for the CDR3 is TGCGCCAGCAGCTTGGACTCCCTCCAAGAGACCCAGTACTTC. The full variable domain, rest sourced from reference TRBV5-1 and TRBJ2-5, is KAGVTQTPRYLIKTRGQQVTLSCSPISGHRSVSWYQQTPGQGLQFLFEYFSETQRNKGNFPGRFSGRQFSNSRSEMNVSTLELGDSALYLCASSLDSLQETQYFGPGTRLLVL.

This clone was detected only a few times. The J gene is TRBJ1-2, the V gene TRBV3-1 (or the pseudogene TRBV3-2), with D tentatively TRBD1 (6 bases). Looked up from germline, CDR1 is LGHDT and CDR2 is YNNKEL (reference sequence). The ends were cut back, 2 bases at V and 0 bases at J, with 16 bases in the middle. The CDR3 totals 17 residues. In DNA form, the CDR3 reads TGTGCCAGCAGCCAACACTTGGGGGCCCCAGCTAACTATGGCTACACCTTC. Amino acid sequence: CASSQHLGAPANYGYTF.

This sequence joins TRBV5-1 and TRBJ2-2; 7 nucleotides line up with TRBD1. Germline CDR1 SGHRS, CDR2 YFSETQ. This CDR3 has 14 amino acids. V lost 0 bases and J lost 6; bases outside the gene matches: 2. The DNA of the CDR3 is TGCGCCAGCAGCTTGGAAACAGGGGCCGGGGAGCTGTTTTTT. This codes for CASSLETGAGELFF.

The CDR3 loop reads CSASPGIAEPMPNYGYTF. The CDR3 DNA reads as TGCAGTGCTAGTCCCGGAATAGCAGAACCAATGCCCAACTATGGCTACACCTTC. The chain links TRBV20-1 to TRBJ1-2; D ambiguous. The V end was cut by 3 bases, the J end by 2 bases, with 25 bases between. The CDR3 has 18 amino acids. CDR1 is DFQATT, CDR2 SNEGSKA, per germline (reference sequence).

This clone is a singleton in its sample. This rearrangement joins TRBV29-1 to TRBJ2-7, with TRBD2 matching 10 bases. V shed 5 bases, J shed 10 bases, and the junction held 5 bases outside the gene matches. The CDR3 runs to 11 residues. The germline gives CDR1 SQVTM, CDR2 ANQGSEA. The CDR3 region is CSVNLAGDQYF. The CDR3 bases are TGCAGCGTTAACCTAGCGGGGGATCAGTACTTC.

CDR3 coding DNA: TGTGCCAGCAGGCCCGGGATTTCCTCGCCCCAGCATTTT. Translated: CASRPGISSPQHF. The genes are TRBV6-5 and TRBJ1-5; D not resolved. Germline CDR1 reads MNHEY; CDR2 reads SVGAGI. The V end lost 6 bases, the J end lost 9 bases, and 15 bases lay between the germline ends. CDR3 length equals 13 residues.

The V gene is TRBV27, the J gene TRBJ1-2; 9 bases align to TRBD1. Germline CDR1 MNHEY, CDR2 SMNVEV (reference sequence). There are 15 residues in the CDR3. V dropped 3 bases and J dropped 8; count of bases not matched to a gene: 10. CDR3 sequence reads: CASSLGTGRGYGYTF. DNA for the CDR3: TGTGCCAGCAGTTTGGGGACAGGGAGAGGCTACGGCTACACCTTC.

The genes are TRBV11-2 and TRBJ1-4; D might be TRBD1 (6 bases). The CDR3 has 15 residues. In germline, CDR1 is SGHAT, CDR2 FQNNGV. With 3 bases removed from V and 8 bases from J, the gap between germline ends came to 16 bases. CDR3 bases: TGTGCCAGCAGCTTTAGCACAGGGAATGAAGAAAAACTGTTTTTT. Its protein product is CASSFSTGNEEKLFF.

The rearrangement joins TRBV27 to TRBJ1-2; possibly TRBD1 for D (5 bases). The germline CDR1 and CDR2 sequences are MNHEY and SMNVEV (reference sequence). There are 14 residues in the CDR3. V was shortened by 3 bases and J by 4 bases, with 12 bases between the two germline ends. Here the CDR3 reads CASSFREGPYGYTF. The CDR3 coding sequence is TGTGCCAGCAGTTTTAGGGAGGGGCCCTATGGCTACACCTTC.

This clone was seen a few times. The CDR3 DNA reads TGCGCCAGCAGCTTGTTACACGCGAACACCGGGGAGCTGTTTTTT. Translation: CASSLLHANTGELFF. The chain employs TRBV5-1 and TRBJ2-2, with no clear D. The germline V gene has CDR1 SGHRS and CDR2 YFSETQ. This CDR3 region has 15 residues. V shed 1 base and J shed 0 bases, with 7 bases lying between them.

This chain joins TRBV6-2 or TRBV6-3 and TRBJ2-5; maybe TRBD1 (6 bases). The germline V and J ends were trimmed by 5 bases and 5 bases, with 9 bases remaining between them. The germline gives CDR1 MNHEY, CDR2 SVGEGT. The CDR3 is 12 amino acids. CDR3 sequence: CASSTGFETQYF. In DNA form, the CDR3 reads TGTGCCAGCAGTACAGGGTTTGAGACCCAGTACTTC.

This chain links TRBV28 with TRBJ2-6, with a tentative D call TRBD1 (6 bases). CDR1 and CDR2 from the germline V gene are MDHEN and SYDVKM. The V end was cut by 6 bases, the J end by 0 bases, with 12 bases between. This CDR3 is built from 16 residues. The CDR3 bases are TGTGCCAGCAGGAAACAGGGTCCCTCTGGGGCCAACGTCCTGACTTTC. This gives the protein CASRKQGPSGANVLTF. The whole variable domain, filled in from reference TRBV28 and TRBJ2-6, reads DVKVTQSSRYLVKRTGEKVFLECVQDMDHENMFWYRQDPGLGLRLIYFSYDVKMKEKGDIPEGYSVSREKKERFSLILESASTNQTSMYLCASRKQGPSGANVLTFGAGSRLTVL.

The chain carries TRBV5-1 and TRBJ2-3; TRBD1 might be the D (5 bases). V gave up 1 base and J gave up 6 bases, with 12 bases separating them. CDR1 and CDR2 from the germline V gene are SGHRS and YFSETQ. CDR3 length equals 14 residues. This CDR3 is CASSLQGSADTQYF. The CDR3 DNA is TGCGCCAGCAGCTTGCAGGGAAGTGCGGATACGCAGTATTTT.

The chain couples TRBV2 to TRBJ1-5; D possibly corresponds to TRBD1 (6 bases). The CDR3 contains 13 residues. Trimming stripped 10 bases from V and 6 bases from J, with 16 bases between. Germline V gene data show CDR1 as SNHLY and CDR2 as FYNNEI. The CDR3 DNA is TGTGCCACAACGGGGGGGCAGGGTCAGCCCCAGCATTTT. Translation: CATTGGQGQPQHF.

V is TRBV5-4 and J is TRBJ2-5; TRBD2 matches at 8 bases. Trimming cost V 3 bases and J 5 bases; bases outside gene matches: 12. This CDR3 has 16 amino acids. Germline CDR1 reads SGHNT; CDR2 reads YYREEE (reference sequence). The CDR3 nucleotides are TGTGCCAGCAGCTCCAGCGGGGGCCGAGGAGGGGAGACCCAGTACTTC. Amino acids: CASSSSGGRGGETQYF.

The DNA for the CDR3 is TGCAGCGTTGCTAGCGTTTTGATAGATACGCAGTATTTT. This gives the protein CSVASVLIDTQYF. The rearrangement joins TRBV29-1 to TRBJ2-3; D is possibly TRBD2 (6 bases). Germline V gives CDR1 SQVTM, CDR2 ANQGSEA. This CDR3 region has 13 residues. V was clipped by 4 bases and J by 5 bases, with 13 bases between them.

The chain links TRBV5-4 to TRBJ2-3; D may be TRBD2 (6 bases). Germline assignment: CDR1 SGHNT and CDR2 YYREEE (reference sequence). V lost 5 bases and J lost 5, with 12 bases in between. This CDR3 contains 13 residues. DNA for the CDR3: TGTGCCAGCAGGGAACTAGCTGGAGATACGCAGTATTTT. It encodes CASRELAGDTQYF.

This chain connects TRBV28 to TRBJ2-6, with D possibly being TRBD1 (6 bases). Trimming took 7 bases from V and 5 from J, leaving 18 bases between them. Germline CDR1 and CDR2: MDHEN and SYDVKM. The length of the CDR3 is 16 residues. The CDR3 sequence: CASKKADSRWANVLTF. The CDR3 DNA sequence: TGTGCCAGCAAGAAGGCGGACAGCCGGTGGGCCAACGTCCTGACTTTC.

The sample holds one count of this clone. The gene calls are TRBV5-1 and TRBJ2-1, with D possibly TRBD2 on 5 matching bases. V lost 4 bases, J lost 2 bases, and 7 bases lay in between. The CDR3 loop spans 13 amino acids. CDR1 is SGHRS and CDR2 is YFSETQ in the germline V gene. DNA for the CDR3: TGCGCCAGCAGCATCGGGACCTACAATGAGCAGTTCTTC. This sequence encodes CASSIGTYNEQFF. Combining the CDR3 with reference TRBV5-1 and TRBJ2-1 gives the whole variable domain KAGVTQTPRYLIKTRGQQVTLSCSPISGHRSVSWYQQTPGQGLQFLFEYFSETQRNKGNFPGRFSGRQFSNSRSEMNVSTLELGDSALYLCASSIGTYNEQFFGPGTRLTVL.

This chain connects TRBV4-2 to TRBJ2-1; TRBD2 agrees at 11 bases. The CDR3 is 17 amino acids. The trim removed 3 bases at V and 10 bases at J, leaving 14 bases unmatched. Looked up from germline, CDR1 is LGHNA and CDR2 is YNFKEQ. Written as DNA, the CDR3 is TGTGCCAGCAGCCACGCCCAACTTAGCGGGGGGGCAAGGGAGCAGTTCTTC. Translating gives CASSHAQLSGGAREQFF.

The genes are TRBV29-1 and TRBJ1-2, with 7 positions matching TRBD1. Looked up from germline, CDR1 is SQVTM and CDR2 is ANQGSEA. J lost 2 bases, V lost 7 bases, and 4 bases had no gene match. This CDR3 contains 12 residues. CDR3 sequence (DNA): TGCAGCGCAGGACAGGACAACTATGGCTACACCTTC. As protein: CSAGQDNYGYTF.